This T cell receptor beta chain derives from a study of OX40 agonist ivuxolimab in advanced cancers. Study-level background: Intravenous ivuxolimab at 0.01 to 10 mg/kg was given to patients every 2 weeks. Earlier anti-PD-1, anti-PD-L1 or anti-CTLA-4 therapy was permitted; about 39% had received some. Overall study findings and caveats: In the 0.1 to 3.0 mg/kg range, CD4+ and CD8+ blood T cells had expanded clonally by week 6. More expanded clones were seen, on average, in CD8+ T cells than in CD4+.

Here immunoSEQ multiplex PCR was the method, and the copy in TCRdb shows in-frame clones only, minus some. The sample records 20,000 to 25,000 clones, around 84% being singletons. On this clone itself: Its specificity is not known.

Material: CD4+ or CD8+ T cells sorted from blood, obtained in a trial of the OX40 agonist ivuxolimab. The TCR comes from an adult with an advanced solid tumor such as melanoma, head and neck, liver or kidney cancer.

The CDR3 DNA sequence: TGCGCCAGCCTCGGGGGACAGGGGACTAACACTGAAGCTTTCTTT. Residues: CASLGGQGTNTEAFF. This sequence joins TRBV5-1 and TRBJ1-1, with 10 bases identical to TRBD1. The V segment lost 7 bases and the J segment 2 bases; nucleotides outside the gene matches: 8. CDR1 SGHRS and CDR2 YFSETQ come from the germline V gene. The CDR3 spans 15 residues. The whole variable domain, remainder taken from reference TRBV5-1 and TRBJ1-1, is KAGVTQTPRYLIKTRGQQVTLSCSPISGHRSVSWYQQTPGQGLQFLFEYFSETQRNKGNFPGRFSGRQFSNSRSEMNVSTLELGDSALYLCASLGGQGTNTEAFFGQGTRLTVV.